Ten or more counts support the clone carrying this T cell receptor (beta chain). Each CDR3 protein is one row after TCRdb ran MiXCR on the RT-PCR reads. The table shows about 150,000 distinct CDR3 sequences, with about 10% occurring only once. These data are taken from a study of response to subunit inactivated influenza vaccine. Trimming removed 5 bases at V and 0 bases at J, with 11 bases between. The CDR3 sequence is 13 residues long. CDR1 is SQVTM, CDR2 ANQGSEA, per germline. This TCR came from a man between 50 and 69 years old who received an inactivated influenza vaccine. Sequencing used CD8+ T cells sorted from PBMCs, obtained around 25 months after vaccination. The chain recombines TRBV29-1 with TRBJ2-7; a possible D gene is TRBD2 (6 bases). The CDR3 spells CSVSVEGSYEQYF. The CDR3 bases are TGCAGCGTTTCGGTGGAGGGCTCCTACGAGCAGTACTTC.